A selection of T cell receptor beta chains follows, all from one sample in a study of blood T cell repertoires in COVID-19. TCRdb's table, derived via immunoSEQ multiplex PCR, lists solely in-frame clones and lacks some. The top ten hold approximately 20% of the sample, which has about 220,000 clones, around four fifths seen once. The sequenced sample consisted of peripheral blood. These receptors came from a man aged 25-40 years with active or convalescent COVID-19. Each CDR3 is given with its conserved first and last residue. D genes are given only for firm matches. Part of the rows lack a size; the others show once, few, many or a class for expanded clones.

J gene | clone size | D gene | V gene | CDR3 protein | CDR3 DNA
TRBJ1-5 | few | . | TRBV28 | CASSKAGNEDQPQHF | TGTGCCAGCAGTAAGGCGGGGAATGAGGATCAGCCCCAGCATTTT
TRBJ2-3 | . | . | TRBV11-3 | CASSLGARRPGTDTQYF | TGTGCCAGCAGCTTAGGGGCGCGGAGGCCTGGGACAGATACGCAGTATTTT
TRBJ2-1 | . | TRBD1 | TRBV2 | CASSEGDRVYNEQFF | TGTGCCAGCAGTGAAGGGGACAGGGTCTACAATGAGCAGTTCTTC
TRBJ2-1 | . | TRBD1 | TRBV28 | CASSPNRGRDHNEQFF | TGTGCCAGCAGTCCAAACAGGGGGCGTGATCACAATGAGCAGTTCTTC
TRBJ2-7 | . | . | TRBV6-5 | CASQYLREGYEQYF | TGTGCCAGCCAGTACCTCAGGGAAGGCTACGAGCAGTACTTC
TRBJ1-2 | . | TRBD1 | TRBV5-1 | CASTYHGQGHHYGYTF | TGCGCCAGCACCTACCACGGACAGGGCCACCACTATGGCTACACCTTC
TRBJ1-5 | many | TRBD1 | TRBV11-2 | CASSVTGSNQPQHF | TGTGCCAGCAGCGTGACAGGGAGCAATCAGCCCCAGCATTTT
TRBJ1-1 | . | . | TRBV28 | CASSLWGRERFLTEAFF | TGTGCCAGCAGTTTATGGGGCAGGGAACGGTTTCTCACTGAAGCTTTCTTT
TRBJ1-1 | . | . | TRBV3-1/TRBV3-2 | CASSRWGGTEAFF | TGTGCCAGCTCCCGGTGGGGGGGCACTGAAGCTTTCTTT
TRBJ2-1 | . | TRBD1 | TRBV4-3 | CASSQETGEYEQFF | TGCGCCAGCAGCCAAGAGACAGGGGAGTATGAGCAGTTCTTC
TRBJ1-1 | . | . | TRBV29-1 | CSVLRLNTEAFF | TGCAGCGTGCTACGATTGAACACTGAAGCTTTCTTT
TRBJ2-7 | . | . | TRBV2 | CASSRFPEQYF | TGTGCCAGCAGTCGGTTCCCCGAGCAGTACTTC
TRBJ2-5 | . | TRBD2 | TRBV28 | CASSFSIGGSGETQYF | TGTGCCAGCAGTTTTTCTATTGGCGGGAGCGGAGAGACCCAGTACTTC
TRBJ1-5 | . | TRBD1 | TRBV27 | CASRRTGSQPQHF | TGTGCCAGCAGACGGACAGGGTCTCAGCCCCAGCATTTT
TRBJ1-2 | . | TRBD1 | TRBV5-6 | CASSLGQFYGYTF | TGTGCCAGCAGCCTGGGACAGTTCTATGGCTACACCTTC
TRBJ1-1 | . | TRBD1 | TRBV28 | CASRRDRVGTFF | TGTGCCAGCAGACGAGACAGGGTAGGGACTTTCTTT
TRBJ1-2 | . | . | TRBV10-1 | CASILRLQGGYTF | TGCGCCAGCATCCTGAGGCTGCAGGGGGGCTACACCTTC
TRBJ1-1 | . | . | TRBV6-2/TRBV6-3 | CASSRTAQTEAFF | TGTGCCAGCAGCCGGACAGCCCAAACTGAAGCTTTCTTT
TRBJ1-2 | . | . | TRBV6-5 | CASSGLSVSMEGYTF | TGTGCCAGCAGCGGTCTCTCTGTTAGTATGGAGGGCTACACCTTC
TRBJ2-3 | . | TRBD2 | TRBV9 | CASSPPGLAGDTQYF | TGTGCCAGCAGCCCCCCGGGACTAGCGGGAGATACGCAGTATTTT